Below are 22 T cell receptor beta chains sequenced from a single sample in a study of blood T cell repertoires in COVID-19. Data came from immunoSEQ multiplex PCR; TCRdb stores just in-frame clones and leaves some out. The sample includes 75,000 to 100,000 clones, around 72% of them seen just once. Sample: peripheral blood. These TCRs come from a man in his 70s with acute or convalescent COVID-19.

The genes are TRBV16 and TRBJ1-6; TRBD1 agrees at 8 bases. The CDR3 totals 14 residues. Trimming removed 1 base from V and 7 bases from J; junction bases left unmatched: 0. Germline V lookup: CDR1 KGHSY, CDR2 FQNENV. The CDR3 is CASSQWTGNSPLHF. The CDR3, as DNA: TGTGCCAGCAGCCAATGGACAGGGAATTCACCCCTCCACTTT.

The genes are TRBV28 and TRBJ2-1, with a weak D call TRBD2 (6 bases). Germline V gene sequence: CDR1 MDHEN, CDR2 SYDVKM. Trimming removed 7 bases at V and 8 bases at J, with 15 bases between. The CDR3 extends over 13 amino acids. This CDR3 reads CASTTHGEDEQFF. The DNA for the CDR3 is TGTGCCAGCACCACCCACGGGGAGGATGAGCAGTTCTTC.

J is TRBJ2-5 and V is TRBV7-2, with TRBD2 identical over 7 bases. V shed 3 bases, J shed 5 bases, and the junction held 6 bases outside the gene matches. CDR3 length: 14 amino acids. Germline CDR1 SGHTA, CDR2 FQGNSA. The CDR3, as DNA: TGTGCCAGCAGCTTGCCGGCGGGAGCGGAGACCCAGTACTTC. This gives the protein CASSLPAGAETQYF. The full variable domain, with the rest looked up from reference TRBV7-2 and TRBJ2-5, is GAGVSQSPSNKVTEKGKDVELRCDPISGHTALYWYRQSLGQGLEFLIYFQGNSAPDKSGLPSDRFSAERTGGSVSTLTIQRTQQEDSAVYLCASSLPAGAETQYFGPGTRLLVL.

The gene calls are TRBV5-4 and TRBJ2-3; 8 positions agree with TRBD1. CDR1 is SGHNT and CDR2 is YYREEE in the germline V gene (reference sequence). The CDR3 contains 14 residues. With 2 bases clipped from V and 6 bases from J, the junction kept 5 bases outside the gene matches. The CDR3 loop is CASSFGQGEDTQYF. The CDR3, as DNA: TGTGCCAGCAGCTTCGGACAGGGCGAGGATACGCAGTATTTT.

V and J are TRBV28 and TRBJ1-5; 7 positions agree with TRBD1. The germline gives CDR1 MDHEN, CDR2 SYDVKM. The ends lost 10 bases at V and 0 bases at J; junction bases unmatched: 9. The CDR3 is 15 amino acids. The chain's CDR3 is CATLTGSSSNQPQHF. DNA of the CDR3: TGTGCCACCCTGACAGGGTCATCTAGCAATCAGCCCCAGCATTTT.

The chain employs TRBV6-2 or TRBV6-3 and TRBJ1-6; 11 bases are a match to TRBD1. This CDR3 region has 18 residues. V shed 0 bases and J 7 bases; nucleotides not matched to a gene: 8. Per germline, CDR1 MNHEY and CDR2 SVGEGT. CDR3 sequence reads: CASSYSRDRGTSNSPLHF. Here the CDR3 DNA reads TGTGCCAGCAGTTACTCGAGGGACAGGGGGACGAGCAATTCACCCCTCCACTTT.

The chain uses TRBV6-5 and TRBJ1-2, with a possible D match to TRBD1 (5 bases). Germline CDR1 is MNHEY and CDR2 is SVGAGI. V gave up 5 bases and J gave up 6 bases, with 19 bases separating them. The CDR3 is made up of 15 amino acids. CDR3 sequence (DNA): TGTGCCAGCAGTCCCCGGACACCGCGAAGCCATGGCTACACCTTC. The encoded protein is CASSPRTPRSHGYTF.

The chain uses TRBV2 and TRBJ2-1; 10 bases agree with TRBD1. The CDR3 loop spans 15 amino acids. Germline assignment: CDR1 SNHLY and CDR2 FYNNEI. The ends lost 1 base at V and 4 bases at J; junction bases unmatched: 1. The CDR3 DNA reads as TGTGCCAGCAGTGAAGGGGACAGGGGATACAATGAGCAGTTCTTC. Protein product: CASSEGDRGYNEQFF.

The chain carries TRBV6-2 or TRBV6-3 and TRBJ1-2, with 8 positions matching TRBD1. This CDR3 spans 16 amino acids. The junction had 8 bases not matched to a gene; V was cut back by 2 bases and J by 3 bases. Germline V gives CDR1 MNHEY, CDR2 SVGEGT. In DNA, the CDR3 is TGTGCCAGCAGTTACCTATTGGGACAGGCCGACTATGGCTACACCTTC. Residues: CASSYLLGQADYGYTF.

The chain recombines TRBV2 with TRBJ2-7; 12 nucleotides agree with TRBD2. V lost 6 bases and J lost 2; bases outside the gene matches: 5. The germline gives CDR1 SNHLY, CDR2 FYNNEI. The CDR3 consists of 15 residues. The CDR3 DNA follows: TGTGCCAGCAGCGGCGGACTAGCGGGAACCTACGAGCAGTACTTC. Translation gives CASSGGLAGTYEQYF.

This clone has a single count. The chain recombines TRBV7-2 with TRBJ1-2, with D maybe TRBD1 (5 bases). The length of the CDR3 is 14 residues. Germline CDR1 is SGHTA and CDR2 is FQGNSA. V lost 2 bases and J lost 4, with 11 bases in between. This CDR3 is CASSLIGAIYGYTF. DNA for the CDR3: TGTGCCAGCAGCTTAATAGGGGCCATCTATGGCTACACCTTC.

This clone showed up just a few times. This chain joins TRBV5-1 and TRBJ2-3, with 7 bases identical to TRBD2. The CDR3 extends over 15 amino acids. Germline V gene data show CDR1 as SGHRS and CDR2 as YFSETQ. V lost 2 bases and J lost 2; bases outside the gene matches: 5. The CDR3 region is CASSLAGSATDTQYF. CDR3 sequence (DNA): TGCGCCAGCAGCTTAGCGGGGTCGGCCACAGATACGCAGTATTTT.

The chain is built from TRBV4-3 and TRBJ2-2; 12 bases are shared with TRBD2. The J segment lost 7 bases and the V segment lost 0 bases, leaving 9 bases of the junction unmatched. This CDR3 is built from 18 residues. Germline V gives CDR1 LGHNA, CDR2 YSLEER. CDR3 DNA: TGCGCCAGCAGCCAAGATCGGCTAGCGGGAGGGCCCGGCGGGGAGCTGTTTTTT. This codes for CASSQDRLAGGPGGELFF.

The chain joins TRBV20-1 to TRBJ1-5, with D hard to call. This CDR3 spans 15 amino acids. Per the germline V gene, CDR1 is DFQATT and CDR2 is SNEGSKA (reference sequence). Trimming stripped 3 bases from V and 6 bases from J, with 18 bases between. CDR3 DNA: TGCAGTGCTAGTTTGACGGGGAGCGGCGGTCAGCCCCAGCATTTT. Protein: CSASLTGSGGQPQHF.

The chain uses TRBV9 and TRBJ1-6, with D perhaps matching TRBD1 (5 bases). Deletions cut 2 bases from V and 10 bases from J, with 13 bases between. The germline CDR1 and CDR2 sequences are SGDLS and YYNGEE. The CDR3 covers 14 residues. The chain's CDR3 is CASSVGRRESPLHF. Written as DNA, the CDR3 is TGTGCCAGCAGCGTGGGACGGCGGGAGTCACCCCTCCACTTT.

This clone occurred a few times. This chain uses TRBV30 with TRBJ1-4, with 9 bases matching TRBD1. V lost 4 bases to trimming and J lost 6 bases; unmatched junction nucleotides: 6. Germline V CDR1 and CDR2: GTSNPN, SVGIG (reference sequence). This CDR3 is 14 amino acids long. The CDR3 nucleotides read TGTGCCTGGATGGACGGGACAGGGTATGAAAAACTGTTTTTT. Translation: CAWMDGTGYEKLFF.

The gene calls are TRBV12-5 and TRBJ2-7; TRBD2 agrees at 14 bases. Germline V gene sequence: CDR1 LGHNT, CDR2 FRNRAP. The CDR3 length is 15 residues. The V segment lost 6 bases and the J segment 3 bases; nucleotides outside the gene matches: 4. As DNA, the CDR3 is TGTGCTAGTGGGCCCGGGACTAGCGGGAGCTACGAGCAGTACTTC. Its protein product is CASGPGTSGSYEQYF.

This chain links TRBV28 with TRBJ2-7, with TRBD1 as a possible D gene (5 bases). The V end was cut by 6 bases, the J end by 6 bases, with 21 bases between. Germline V gene data show CDR1 as MDHEN and CDR2 as SYDVKM. This CDR3 is built from 15 residues. CDR3 amino acids: CASSTGAQGYGEQYF. DNA of the CDR3: TGTGCCAGCAGCACTGGGGCCCAGGGATATGGCGAGCAGTACTTC.

This clone appeared once. This chain joins TRBV3-1 (or the pseudogene TRBV3-2) and TRBJ2-5; D may be TRBD1 (5 bases). CDR1 is LGHDT, CDR2 YNNKEL, per germline (reference sequence). V was clipped by 2 bases and J by 3 bases, with 10 bases between them. The CDR3 totals 14 residues. CDR3 nucleotides: TGTGCCAGCAGCCAATTCCAGGGAAAAGAGACCCAGTACTTC. Translating gives CASSQFQGKETQYF.

This sequence joins TRBV5-1 and TRBJ2-7; D is perhaps TRBD1 (5 bases). This CDR3 contains 13 residues. CDR1 and CDR2 (germline): SGHRS, YFSETQ. Trimming removed 0 bases from V and 4 bases from J, with 8 bases in between. The CDR3 region has the DNA TGCGCCAGCAGCTTGGTTGACAGTTACGAGCAGTACTTC. This sequence encodes CASSLVDSYEQYF.

This clone turned up a few times. V usage is TRBV19 and J usage is TRBJ1-1, with 8 bases identical to TRBD1. V shed 10 bases and J 11 bases; nucleotides not matched to a gene: 12. The CDR3 has 12 amino acids. Germline CDR1 LNHDA, CDR2 SQIVND (reference sequence). In nucleotides, the CDR3 is TGTGCCACCCTACTCATGGACAGGGTGGCTTTCTTT. Translating it yields CATLLMDRVAFF. The full variable domain, its missing parts supplied by reference TRBV19 and TRBJ1-1, is DGGITQSPKYLFRKEGQNVTLSCEQNLNHDAMYWYRQDPGQGLRLIYYSQIVNDFQKGDIAEGYSVSREKKESFPLTVTSAQKNPTAFYLCATLLMDRVAFFGQGTRLTVV.

This sequence joins TRBV5-1 and TRBJ1-5, with TRBD1 as a possible D gene (5 bases). This CDR3 has 16 residues. Trimming stripped 0 bases from V and 2 bases from J, with 12 bases between. From germline, CDR1 is SGHRS and CDR2 YFSETQ. CDR3 amino acids: CASSLGDLGGNQPQHF. CDR3 nucleotides: TGCGCCAGCAGCTTGGGGGACTTAGGGGGCAATCAGCCCCAGCATTTT.